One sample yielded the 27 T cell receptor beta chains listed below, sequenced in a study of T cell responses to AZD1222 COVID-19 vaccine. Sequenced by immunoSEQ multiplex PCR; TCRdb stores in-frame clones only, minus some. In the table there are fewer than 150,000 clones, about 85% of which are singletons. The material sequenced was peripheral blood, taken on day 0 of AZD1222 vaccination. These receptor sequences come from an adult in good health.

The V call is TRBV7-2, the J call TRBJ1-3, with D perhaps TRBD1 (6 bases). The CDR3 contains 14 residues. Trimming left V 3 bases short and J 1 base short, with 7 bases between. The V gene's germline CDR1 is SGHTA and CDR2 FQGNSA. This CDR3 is CASSLTGSGNTIYF. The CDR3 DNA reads TGTGCCAGCAGCTTGACAGGATCTGGAAACACCATATATTTT. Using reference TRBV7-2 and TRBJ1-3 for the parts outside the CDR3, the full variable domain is GAGVSQSPSNKVTEKGKDVELRCDPISGHTALYWYRQSLGQGLEFLIYFQGNSAPDKSGLPSDRFSAERTGGSVSTLTIQRTQQEDSAVYLCASSLTGSGNTIYFGEGSWLTVV.

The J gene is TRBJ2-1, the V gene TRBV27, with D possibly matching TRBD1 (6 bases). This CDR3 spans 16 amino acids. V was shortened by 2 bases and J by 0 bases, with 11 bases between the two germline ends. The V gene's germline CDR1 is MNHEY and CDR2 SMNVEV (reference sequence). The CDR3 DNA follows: TGTGCCAGCAGTTTAACAGGGTTTAGCTCCTACAATGAGCAGTTCTTC. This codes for CASSLTGFSSYNEQFF.

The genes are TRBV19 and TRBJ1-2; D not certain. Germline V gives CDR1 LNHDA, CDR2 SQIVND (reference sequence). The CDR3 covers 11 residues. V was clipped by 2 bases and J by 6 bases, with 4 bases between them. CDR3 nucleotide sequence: TGTGCCAGTAGTATATGGGATGGCTACACCTTC. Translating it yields CASSIWDGYTF.

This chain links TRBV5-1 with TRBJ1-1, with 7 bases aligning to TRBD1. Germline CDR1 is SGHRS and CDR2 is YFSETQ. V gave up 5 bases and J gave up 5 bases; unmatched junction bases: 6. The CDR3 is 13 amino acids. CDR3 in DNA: TGCGCCAGCAGTCAGGGGGGGATGACTGAAGCTTTCTTT. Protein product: CASSQGGMTEAFF.

The chain's CDR3 is CASSLALGGGNTIYF. The CDR3 DNA reads TGTGCCAGCAGCTTGGCTCTGGGAGGTGGAAACACCATATATTTT. The chain is built from TRBV5-4 and TRBJ1-3, with no clear D. The V gene lost 0 bases and the J gene lost 3 bases, with 10 bases spanning the gap. CDR1 and CDR2 (germline): SGHNT, YYREEE (reference sequence). The CDR3 totals 15 residues.

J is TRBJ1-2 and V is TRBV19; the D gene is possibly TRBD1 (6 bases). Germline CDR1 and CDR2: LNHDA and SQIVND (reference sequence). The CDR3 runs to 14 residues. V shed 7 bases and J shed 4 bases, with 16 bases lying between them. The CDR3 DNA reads TGTGCCAGTATTTCGACAGGCCCCTCCTATGGCTACACCTTC. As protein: CASISTGPSYGYTF. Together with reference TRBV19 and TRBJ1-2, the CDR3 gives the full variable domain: DGGITQSPKYLFRKEGQNVTLSCEQNLNHDAMYWYRQDPGQGLRLIYYSQIVNDFQKGDIAEGYSVSREKKESFPLTVTSAQKNPTAFYLCASISTGPSYGYTFGSGTRLTVV.

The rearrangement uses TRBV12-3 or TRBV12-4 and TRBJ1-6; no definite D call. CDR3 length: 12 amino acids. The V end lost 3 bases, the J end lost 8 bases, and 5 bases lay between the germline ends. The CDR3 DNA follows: TGTGCCAGCAGTTTTGAGGATTCACCCCTCCACTTT. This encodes CASSFEDSPLHF.

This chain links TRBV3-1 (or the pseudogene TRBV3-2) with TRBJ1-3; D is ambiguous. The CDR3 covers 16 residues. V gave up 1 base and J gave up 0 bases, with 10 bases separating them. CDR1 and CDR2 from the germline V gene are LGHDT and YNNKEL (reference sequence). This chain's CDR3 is CASSQGLAGSGNTIYF. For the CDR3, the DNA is TGTGCCAGCAGCCAAGGCCTAGCAGGCTCTGGAAACACCATATATTTT.

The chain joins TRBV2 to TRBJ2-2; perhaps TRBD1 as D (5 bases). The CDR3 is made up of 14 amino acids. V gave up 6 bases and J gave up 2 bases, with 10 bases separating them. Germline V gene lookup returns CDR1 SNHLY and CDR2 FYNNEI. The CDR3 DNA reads TGTGCCAGCAGCCTAGGGGCCAACACCGGGGAGCTGTTTTTT. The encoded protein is CASSLGANTGELFF.

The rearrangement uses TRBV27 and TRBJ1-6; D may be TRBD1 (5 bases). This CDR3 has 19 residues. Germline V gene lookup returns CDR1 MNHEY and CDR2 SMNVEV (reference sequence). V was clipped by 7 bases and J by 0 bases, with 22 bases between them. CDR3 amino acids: CASKINRDGANSYNSPLHF. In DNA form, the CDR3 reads TGTGCCAGCAAAATAAACCGGGACGGAGCCAACTCCTATAATTCACCCCTCCACTTT.

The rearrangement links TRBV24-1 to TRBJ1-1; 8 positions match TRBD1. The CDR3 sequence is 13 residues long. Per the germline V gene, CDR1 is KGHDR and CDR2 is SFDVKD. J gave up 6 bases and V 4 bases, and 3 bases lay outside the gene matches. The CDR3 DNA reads TGTGCCACCAGTGAACCGGACAGGGCTGAAGCTTTCTTT. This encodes CATSEPDRAEAFF.

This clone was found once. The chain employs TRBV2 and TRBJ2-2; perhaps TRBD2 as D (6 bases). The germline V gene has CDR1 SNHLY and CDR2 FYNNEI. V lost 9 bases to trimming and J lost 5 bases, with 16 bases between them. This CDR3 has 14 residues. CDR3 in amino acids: CASGFSGITGELFF. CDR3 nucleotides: TGTGCCAGTGGGTTTAGCGGAATTACCGGGGAGCTGTTTTTT. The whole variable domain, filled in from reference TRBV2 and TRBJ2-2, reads EPEVTQTPSHQVTQMGQEVILRCVPISNHLYFYWYRQILGQKVEFLVSFYNNEISEKSEIFDDQFSVERPDGSNFTLKIRSTKLEDSAMYFCASGFSGITGELFFGEGSRLTVL.

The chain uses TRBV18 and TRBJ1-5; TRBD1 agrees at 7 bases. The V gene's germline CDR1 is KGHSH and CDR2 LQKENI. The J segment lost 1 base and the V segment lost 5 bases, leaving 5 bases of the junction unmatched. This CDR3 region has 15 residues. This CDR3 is CASSIDRVSNQPQHF. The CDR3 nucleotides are TGTGCCAGCTCAATCGACAGGGTGAGCAATCAGCCCCAGCATTTT. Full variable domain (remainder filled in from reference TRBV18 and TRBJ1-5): NAGVMQNPRHLVRRRGQEARLRCSPMKGHSHVYWYRQLPEEGLKFMVYLQKENIIDESGMPKERFSAEFPKEGPSILRIQQVVRGDSAAYFCASSIDRVSNQPQHFGDGTRLSIL.

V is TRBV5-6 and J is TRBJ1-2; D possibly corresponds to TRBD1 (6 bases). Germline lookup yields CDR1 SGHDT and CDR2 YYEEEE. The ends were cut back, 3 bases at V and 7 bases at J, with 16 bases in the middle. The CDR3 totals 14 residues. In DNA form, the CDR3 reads TGTGCCAGCAGCTGGACAGCCCCTATTTCTGGCTACACCTTC. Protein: CASSWTAPISGYTF. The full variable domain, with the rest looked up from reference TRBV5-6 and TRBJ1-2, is DAGVTQSPTHLIKTRGQQVTLRCSPKSGHDTVSWYQQALGQGPQFIFQYYEEEERQRGNFPDRFSGHQFPNYSSELNVNALLLGDSALYLCASSWTAPISGYTFGSGTRLTVV.

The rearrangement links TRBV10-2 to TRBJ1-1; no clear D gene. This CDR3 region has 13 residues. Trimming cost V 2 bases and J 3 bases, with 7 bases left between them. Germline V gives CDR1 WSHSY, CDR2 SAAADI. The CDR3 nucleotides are TGCGCCAGCAGTGAGGCAGGCTACACTGAAGCTTTCTTT. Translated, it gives CASSEAGYTEAFF.

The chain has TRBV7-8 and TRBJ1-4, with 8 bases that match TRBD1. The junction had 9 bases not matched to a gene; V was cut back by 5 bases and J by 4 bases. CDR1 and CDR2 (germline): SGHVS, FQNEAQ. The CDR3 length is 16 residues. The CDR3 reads CASSRRTGPVNEKLFF. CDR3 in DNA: TGTGCCAGCAGCCGGAGGACAGGGCCAGTTAATGAAAAACTGTTTTTT.

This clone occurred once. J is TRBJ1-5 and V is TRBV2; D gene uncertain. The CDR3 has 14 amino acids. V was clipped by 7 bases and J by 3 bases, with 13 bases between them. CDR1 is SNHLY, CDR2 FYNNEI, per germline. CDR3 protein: CASKARIDNQPQHF. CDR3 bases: TGTGCCAGCAAGGCCAGAATAGACAATCAGCCCCAGCATTTT.

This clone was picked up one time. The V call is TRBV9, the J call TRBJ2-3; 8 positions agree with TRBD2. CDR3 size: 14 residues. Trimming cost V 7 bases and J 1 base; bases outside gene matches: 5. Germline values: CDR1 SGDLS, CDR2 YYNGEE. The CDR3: CASRGGRGTDTQYF. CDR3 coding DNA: TGTGCCAGCCGGGGGGGGCGAGGCACAGATACGCAGTATTTT.

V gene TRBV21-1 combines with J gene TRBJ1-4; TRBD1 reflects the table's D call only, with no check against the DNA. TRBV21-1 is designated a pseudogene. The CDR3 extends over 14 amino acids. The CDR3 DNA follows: TGTGCCAGCAGCAAGAGGACAGGGAATGAAAAACTGTTTTTT. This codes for CASSKRTGNEKLFF.

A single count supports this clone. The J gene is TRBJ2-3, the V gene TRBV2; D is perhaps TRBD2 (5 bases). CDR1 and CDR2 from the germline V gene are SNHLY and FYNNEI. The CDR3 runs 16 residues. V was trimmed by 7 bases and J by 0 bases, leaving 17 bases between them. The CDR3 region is CASTSEGPPSTDTQYF. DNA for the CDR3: TGTGCCAGCACGAGCGAGGGCCCTCCTAGCACAGATACGCAGTATTTT. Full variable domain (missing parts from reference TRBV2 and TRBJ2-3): EPEVTQTPSHQVTQMGQEVILRCVPISNHLYFYWYRQILGQKVEFLVSFYNNEISEKSEIFDDQFSVERPDGSNFTLKIRSTKLEDSAMYFCASTSEGPPSTDTQYFGPGTRLTVL.

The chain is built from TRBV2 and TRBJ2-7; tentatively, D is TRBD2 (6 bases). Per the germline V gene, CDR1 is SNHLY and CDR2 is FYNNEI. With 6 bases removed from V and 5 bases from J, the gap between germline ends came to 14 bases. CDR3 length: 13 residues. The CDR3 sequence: CASSGGTTNEQYF. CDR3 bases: TGTGCCAGCAGCGGAGGGACCACCAACGAGCAGTACTTC.

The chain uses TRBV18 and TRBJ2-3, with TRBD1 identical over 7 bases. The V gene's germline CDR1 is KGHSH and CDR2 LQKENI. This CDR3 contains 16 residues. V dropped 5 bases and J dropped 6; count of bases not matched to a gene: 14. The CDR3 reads CASSVTGSSFSDTQYF. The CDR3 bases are TGTGCCAGCTCAGTGACAGGGTCCTCTTTTTCGGATACGCAGTATTTT.

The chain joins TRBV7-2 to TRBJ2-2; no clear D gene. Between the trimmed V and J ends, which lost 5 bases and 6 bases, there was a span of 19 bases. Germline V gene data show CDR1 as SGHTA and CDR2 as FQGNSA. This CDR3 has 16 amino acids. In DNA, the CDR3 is TGTGCCAGCAGCCCCCTCCACCTGGCAACCGCCGGGGAGCTGTTTTTT. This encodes CASSPLHLATAGELFF. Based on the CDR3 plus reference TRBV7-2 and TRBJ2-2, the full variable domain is GAGVSQSPSNKVTEKGKDVELRCDPISGHTALYWYRQSLGQGLEFLIYFQGNSAPDKSGLPSDRFSAERTGGSVSTLTIQRTQQEDSAVYLCASSPLHLATAGELFFGEGSRLTVL.

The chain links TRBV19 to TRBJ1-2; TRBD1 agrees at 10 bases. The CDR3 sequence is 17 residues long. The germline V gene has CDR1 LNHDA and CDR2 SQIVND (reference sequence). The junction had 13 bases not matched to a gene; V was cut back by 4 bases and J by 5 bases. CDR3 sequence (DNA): TGTGCCAGTAGTAAGACAACCTTGACAGGGGGCGAATATGGCTACACCTTC. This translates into CASSKTTLTGGEYGYTF.

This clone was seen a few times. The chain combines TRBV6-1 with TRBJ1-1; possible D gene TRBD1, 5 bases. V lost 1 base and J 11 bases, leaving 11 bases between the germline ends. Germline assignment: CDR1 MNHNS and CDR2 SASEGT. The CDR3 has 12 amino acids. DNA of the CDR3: TGTGCCAGCAGTGAAGACGACAGTGCCGCTTTCTTT. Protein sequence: CASSEDDSAAFF.

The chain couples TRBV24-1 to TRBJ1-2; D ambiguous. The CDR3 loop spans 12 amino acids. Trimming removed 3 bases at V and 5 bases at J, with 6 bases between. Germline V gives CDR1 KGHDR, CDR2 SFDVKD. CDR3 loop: CATSDPNYGYTF. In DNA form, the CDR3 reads TGTGCCACCAGTGATCCAAATTATGGCTACACCTTC.

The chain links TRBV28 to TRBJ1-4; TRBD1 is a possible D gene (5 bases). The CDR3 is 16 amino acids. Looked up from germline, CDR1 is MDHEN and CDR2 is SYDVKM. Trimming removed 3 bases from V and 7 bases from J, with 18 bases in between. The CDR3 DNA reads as TGTGCCAGCAGTTTTTGGGGCGGCCTCTCGGGTGAAAAACTGTTTTTT. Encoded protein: CASSFWGGLSGEKLFF.